One and the same sample provided the 16 T cell receptor beta chains below, sequenced in a study of blood T cell repertoires in COVID-19. Profiling relied on immunoSEQ multiplex PCR, and the TCRdb table lists in-frame clones only, not all of them. The table lists about 88,000 clones, around nine tenths of them singletons. The sample consisted of peripheral blood. These receptors all come from an elderly woman with acute or convalescent COVID-19.

V is TRBV7-3 and J is TRBJ2-1, with TRBD2 matching 8 bases. Germline lookup yields CDR1 SGHTA and CDR2 FQGTGA. The CDR3 is 18 amino acids. Unmatched junction bases numbered 15, after V lost 1 base and J lost 7 bases. The CDR3 protein is CASSLSPTIGTSLNEQFF. The CDR3 bases are TGTGCCAGCAGCTTAAGCCCAACGATCGGGACTAGTCTGAATGAGCAGTTCTTC.

The chain couples TRBV30 to TRBJ2-2; no clear D. Trimming cost V 3 bases and J 1 base, with 3 bases left between them. The germline V gene has CDR1 GTSNPN and CDR2 SVGIG (reference sequence). The CDR3 loop spans 12 amino acids. The CDR3 DNA follows: TGTGCCTGGAGCCAGAACACCGGGGAGCTGTTTTTT. Its protein is CAWSQNTGELFF.

The chain employs TRBV6-5 and TRBJ2-7, with 8 bases aligning to TRBD1. The germline V gene has CDR1 MNHEY and CDR2 SVGAGI. The V gene end was trimmed by 6 bases and the J gene end by 7 bases; junction bases not matched to a gene: 8. CDR3 size: 13 residues. The CDR3 nucleotides are TGTGCCAGCAGCTTTTTTACAGGGGGAGAGCAGTACTTC. Translated, it gives CASSFFTGGEQYF.

This clone was counted once. The J gene is TRBJ1-2, the V gene TRBV21-1. TRBV21-1 is classified as a pseudogene. CDR3 length: 14 amino acids. CDR3 residues: CASSPPKRYSSYTF. CDR3 DNA sequence: TGTGCCAGCAGCCCTCCGAAGCGATATTCAAGCTACACCTTC.

CDR3: CASSRQGQGIQPQHF. The CDR3 nucleotides are TGTGCCAGCTCACGACAGGGACAGGGGATACAGCCCCAGCATTTT. The rearrangement uses TRBV18 and TRBJ1-5; 10 bases fit TRBD1. V shed 4 bases, J shed 7 bases, and the junction held 7 bases outside the gene matches. The germline CDR1 and CDR2 sequences are KGHSH and LQKENI. The CDR3 is 15 residues long.

The chain has TRBV29-1 and TRBJ1-1, with 11 nucleotides matching TRBD1. Germline V gene data show CDR1 as SQVTM and CDR2 as ANQGSEA. This CDR3 contains 16 residues. J was trimmed by 7 bases and V by 6 bases; bases with no gene match: 16. The CDR3 sequence: CSVGLLDRGRLDEAFF. CDR3 DNA sequence: TGCAGCGTAGGTCTTTTGGACAGGGGGCGTCTAGATGAAGCTTTCTTT.

The chain couples TRBV7-2 to TRBJ1-3; the D gene is possibly TRBD1 (5 bases). V was shortened by 4 bases and J by 0 bases, with 13 bases between the two germline ends. This CDR3 has 16 amino acids. Germline-derived CDR1 and CDR2 are SGHTA and FQGNSA. In nucleotides, the CDR3 is TGTGCCAGCAGCTATCGGGGGGGTTTCTCTGGAAACACCATATATTTT. This translates into CASSYRGGFSGNTIYF.

The rearrangement uses TRBV19 and TRBJ2-7; TRBD1 is a possible D gene (5 bases). CDR3 length: 15 amino acids. CDR1 and CDR2 (germline): LNHDA, SQIVND (reference sequence). With 6 bases removed from V and 5 bases from J, the gap between germline ends came to 20 bases. CDR3 DNA sequence: TGTGCCAGTAGCCGACAGCTGACGGTTCTCCACGAGCAGTACTTC. It encodes CASSRQLTVLHEQYF.

The chain couples TRBV28 to TRBJ2-5; 10 bases are shared with TRBD2. V lost 2 bases to trimming and J lost 4 bases; unmatched junction nucleotides: 4. The V gene's germline CDR1 is MDHEN and CDR2 SYDVKM. The CDR3 sequence is 15 residues long. DNA of the CDR3: TGTGCCAGCAGTTTAAGCGGGAGGGCCGGAGAGACCCAGTACTTC. As protein: CASSLSGRAGETQYF.

The CDR3 region is CASSQGQPYEQYF. CDR3 DNA: TGTGCCAGCAGTCAAGGACAACCCTACGAGCAGTACTTC. V is TRBV7-6 and J is TRBJ2-7, with TRBD1 as a possible D gene (5 bases). There are 13 residues in the CDR3. Germline CDR1 SGHVS, CDR2 FNYEAQ. Trimming stripped 6 bases from V and 2 bases from J, with 11 bases between. Looking up the rest from reference TRBV7-6 and TRBJ2-7 gives the full variable domain: GAGVSQSPRYKVTKRGQDVALRCDPISGHVSLYWYRQALGQGPEFLTYFNYEAQQDKSGLPNDRFSAERPEGSISTLTIQRTEQRDSAMYRCASSQGQPYEQYFGPGTRLTVT.

This clone appeared a single time. The chain carries TRBV7-9 and TRBJ2-2; TRBD2 matches 9 bases. Germline CDR1 and CDR2: SEHNR and FQNEAQ (reference sequence). The V segment lost 6 bases and the J segment 5 bases; nucleotides outside the gene matches: 4. The CDR3 has 14 residues. The CDR3 coding sequence is TGTGCCAGCAGACGGACTAGCGTGACCGGGGAGCTGTTTTTT. This gives the protein CASRRTSVTGELFF.

The rearrangement links TRBV28 to TRBJ2-3, with D maybe TRBD2 (5 bases). CDR3 length equals 21 residues. V lost 1 base and J 2 bases, leaving 28 bases between the germline ends. The germline V gene has CDR1 MDHEN and CDR2 SYDVKM. As DNA, the CDR3 is TGTGCCAGCAGTTTATCGGGTTTCGGGTTCGTGGCGGGTGCTAACACAGATACGCAGTATTTT. Translation: CASSLSGFGFVAGANTDTQYF.

V is TRBV14 and J is TRBJ2-1; 7 bases are a match to TRBD1. V lost 4 bases, J lost 0 bases, and 9 bases stayed unmatched. From germline, CDR1 is SGHDN and CDR2 FVKESK. The CDR3 is 17 residues long. CDR3 nucleotides: TGTGCCAGCAGCCCCCGACAGGGTTGGAGCTCCTACAATGAGCAGTTCTTC. It is translated as CASSPRQGWSSYNEQFF.

V usage is TRBV2 and J usage is TRBJ1-2; D unresolved. Trimming took 6 bases from V and 6 from J, leaving 14 bases between them. This CDR3 contains 13 residues. The germline CDR1 and CDR2 sequences are SNHLY and FYNNEI. Here the CDR3 DNA reads TGTGCCAGCAGAACCGGGGAGCCGGATGGCTACACCTTC. This gives the protein CASRTGEPDGYTF.

The chain is built from TRBV19 and TRBJ2-7; D is uncertain. The CDR3 totals 15 residues. Germline V gives CDR1 LNHDA, CDR2 SQIVND (reference sequence). V was trimmed by 4 bases and J by 4 bases, leaving 17 bases between them. CDR3 nucleotide sequence: TGTGCCAGTAGTAAGAAGAGCGAGGTTAATTACGAGCAGTACTTC. Protein sequence: CASSKKSEVNYEQYF.

The chain uses TRBV19 and TRBJ1-6; maybe TRBD1 (5 bases). Per the germline V gene, CDR1 is LNHDA and CDR2 is SQIVND (reference sequence). Trimming took off 4 bases at V and 9 bases at J, with 13 bases between the two ends. The CDR3 totals 14 residues. For the CDR3, the DNA is TGTGCCAGTAGTACAATACAGGAGACTTCACCCCTCCACTTT. This sequence encodes CASSTIQETSPLHF.